The rows below give T cell receptor beta chains drawn from one sample of a study of T cells in Graves' hyperthyroidism and ophthalmopathy. Via MiXCR, TCRdb re-called the multiplex PCR reads, giving one row per CDR3 protein. Among 750,000 to 900,000 distinct CDR3 sequences listed, 38% were seen once. The sequencing sample was made of blood. The receptors were gathered from a man between 18 and 29 years old with Graves' hyperthyroidism. The CDR3 runs from the conserved cysteine through the conserved F or W. Only some rows state a clone size, as once, few, many or a class for expanded clones.

clone_size: few; v_call: TRBV9; j_call: TRBJ2-7; cdr3_length: 15; cdr3_aa: CASSPYRQGAYEQYF
clone_size: NA; v_call: TRBV11-3; j_call: TRBJ1-1; cdr3_length: 15; cdr3_aa: CASSFLDSMNTEAFF
clone_size: few; v_call: TRBV2; j_call: TRBJ2-5; cdr3_length: 15; cdr3_aa: CASSAQRAGAETQYF
clone_size: once; v_call: TRBV10-3; j_call: TRBJ2-7; cdr3_length: 14; cdr3_aa: CASRSGGSSYEQYF
clone_size: once; v_call: TRBV12-3/TRBV12-4; j_call: TRBJ1-1; cdr3_length: 14; cdr3_aa: CASSPGQGISEAFF
clone_size: NA; v_call: TRBV4-1; j_call: TRBJ2-5; cdr3_length: 15; cdr3_aa: CASSQARTSFETQYF
clone_size: NA; v_call: TRBV7-9; j_call: TRBJ2-5; cdr3_length: 13; cdr3_aa: CASSPEGLETQYF
clone_size: NA; v_call: TRBV7-9; j_call: TRBJ2-7; cdr3_length: 16; cdr3_aa: CASSPGAGGGSYEQYF
clone_size: many; v_call: TRBV2; j_call: TRBJ1-5; cdr3_length: 13; cdr3_aa: CASSGGSHQPQHF
clone_size: NA; v_call: TRBV12-3/TRBV12-4; j_call: TRBJ2-5; cdr3_length: 17; cdr3_aa: CASSPQPETGNKETQYF
clone_size: NA; v_call: TRBV6-1; j_call: TRBJ1-5; cdr3_length: 15; cdr3_aa: CASSDRTASNQPQHF
clone_size: many; v_call: TRBV6-5; j_call: TRBJ1-6; cdr3_length: 13; cdr3_aa: CASSRHLESPLHF
clone_size: NA; v_call: TRBV5-1; j_call: TRBJ2-6; cdr3_length: 16; cdr3_aa: CASSSTGDPGANVLTF
clone_size: many; v_call: TRBV29-1; j_call: TRBJ2-5; cdr3_length: 12; cdr3_aa: CSVLAGEETQYF